What follows describes a single T cell receptor (beta chain). Its matching antigen is unknown. This record belongs to a study of T cells in narcolepsy. V was cut by 6 bases and J by 2 bases, with 12 bases left in between. This CDR3 comprises 14 residues. Germline values: CDR1 MGHDK, CDR2 SYGVNS. Study outcomes and limitations: In some patient and control memory CD4+ samples, autoreactive clones were absent. Autoreactive clonotypes reportedly recurred in blood of same and different patients, not controls. Same-patient CSF and blood CD4+ T cell clonotypes included HCRT-specific and TRIB2-specific autoreactive ones.

Clones were sequenced by immunoSEQ multiplex PCR, and TCRdb holds only the in-frame ones, with some missing. The sample consists of tens of thousands of clones, 79% of them appearing once. V gene TRBV25-1 combines with J gene TRBJ2-3; tentatively, D is TRBD1 or TRBD2 (5 bases each). The sequence was collected from a human donor in good health. The sample was memory (CD45RA-) CD4+ T cells from blood. The DNA for the CDR3 is TGTGCCAGCAGCCGAGGGGCCTTCACAGATACGCAGTATTTT. Its translation: CASSRGAFTDTQYF.